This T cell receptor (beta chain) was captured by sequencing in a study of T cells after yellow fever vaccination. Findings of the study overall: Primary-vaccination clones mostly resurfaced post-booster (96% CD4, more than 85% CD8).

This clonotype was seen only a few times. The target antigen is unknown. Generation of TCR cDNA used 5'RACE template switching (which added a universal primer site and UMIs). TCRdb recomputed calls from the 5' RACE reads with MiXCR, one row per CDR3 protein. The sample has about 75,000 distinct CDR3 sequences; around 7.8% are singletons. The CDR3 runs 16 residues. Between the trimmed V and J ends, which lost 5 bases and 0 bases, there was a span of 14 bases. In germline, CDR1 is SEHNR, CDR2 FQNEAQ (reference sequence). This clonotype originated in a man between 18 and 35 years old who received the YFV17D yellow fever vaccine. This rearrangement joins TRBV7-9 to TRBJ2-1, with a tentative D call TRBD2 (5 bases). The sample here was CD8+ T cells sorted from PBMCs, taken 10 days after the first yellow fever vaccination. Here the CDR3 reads CASSLSRDSSYNEQFF. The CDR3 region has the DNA TGTGCCAGCAGCCTATCCCGGGATAGCTCCTACAATGAGCAGTTCTTC.